A single sample gave rise to the 9 T cell receptor beta chains below, sequenced in a study of blood T cell repertoires in COVID-19. Sequencing used immunoSEQ multiplex PCR; TCRdb keeps in-frame clones, though not all of them. The profile covers 200,000 to 300,000 clones, with roughly 86% appearing a single time and approximately 2.3% taken by the ten largest. Sequencing input: peripheral blood. The receptors originated from a woman aged 50 to 60 with acute or convalescent COVID-19.

The chain uses TRBV5-1 and TRBJ1-4; D is unclear. CDR3 size: 16 residues. Germline V gives CDR1 SGHRS, CDR2 YFSETQ. Trimming removed 2 bases from V and 7 bases from J, with 18 bases in between. As DNA, the CDR3 is TGCGCCAGCAGCTTCGGGGATTTAAAGGGTAGTGAAAAACTGTTTTTT. Protein product: CASSFGDLKGSEKLFF. Full variable domain (remainder filled in from reference TRBV5-1 and TRBJ1-4): KAGVTQTPRYLIKTRGQQVTLSCSPISGHRSVSWYQQTPGQGLQFLFEYFSETQRNKGNFPGRFSGRQFSNSRSEMNVSTLELGDSALYLCASSFGDLKGSEKLFFGSGTQLSVL.

The J gene is TRBJ1-5, the V gene TRBV6-1; D remains ambiguous. Germline V gives CDR1 MNHNS, CDR2 SASEGT. With 2 bases removed from V and 1 base from J, the gap between germline ends came to 15 bases. The CDR3 has 17 residues. The chain's CDR3 is CASSEWGGRASNQPQHF. The CDR3 DNA reads as TGTGCCAGCAGTGAATGGGGAGGGAGGGCGAGCAATCAGCCCCAGCATTTT.

The CDR3 DNA reads as TGTGCCAGCATCCCTCGGGGAGGTCGACTAGCGGGGCCCACAGATACGCAGTATTTT. This encodes CASIPRGGRLAGPTDTQYF. The V gene is TRBV27, the J gene TRBJ2-3, with TRBD2 identical over 11 bases. The CDR3 has 19 amino acids. Germline loops: CDR1 MNHEY, CDR2 SMNVEV (reference sequence). After removal of 7 bases from V and 2 bases from J, the junction contained 17 bases not matched to a gene.

The V and J genes are TRBV7-8 and TRBJ2-7; 7 bases match TRBD1. The trim removed 5 bases at V and 5 bases at J, leaving 15 bases unmatched. The CDR3 has 16 residues. Germline V lookup: CDR1 SGHVS, CDR2 FQNEAQ. Here the CDR3 reads CASSTNDRVGLDEQYF. As DNA, the CDR3 is TGTGCCAGCAGCACCAACGACAGGGTGGGATTGGACGAGCAGTACTTC. The full variable domain, completed using reference TRBV7-8 and TRBJ2-7, is GAGVSQSPRYKVAKRGQDVALRCDPISGHVSLFWYQQALGQGPEFLTYFQNEAQLDKSGLPSDRFFAERPEGSVSTLKIQRTQQEDSAVYLCASSTNDRVGLDEQYFGPGTRLTVT.

The chain has TRBV5-1 and TRBJ2-3, with D tentatively TRBD1 (5 bases). Germline values: CDR1 SGHRS, CDR2 YFSETQ. Trimming took 2 bases from V and 1 from J, leaving 5 bases between them. CDR3 size: 13 residues. The chain's CDR3 is CASSFRGTDTQYF. The CDR3 DNA follows: TGCGCCAGCAGCTTCAGGGGCACAGATACGCAGTATTTT.

The rearrangement links TRBV19 to TRBJ1-5, with TRBD1 matching 7 bases. The ends lost 5 bases at V and 4 bases at J; junction bases unmatched: 5. Per the germline V gene, CDR1 is LNHDA and CDR2 is SQIVND (reference sequence). The CDR3 spans 14 residues. CDR3 DNA: TGTGCCAGTAGTCCAGGACAGGTTAATCAGCCCCAGCATTTT. As protein: CASSPGQVNQPQHF.

The rearrangement uses TRBV9 and TRBJ1-1; D is undetermined. CDR1 and CDR2 (germline): SGDLS, YYNGEE. V gave up 0 bases and J gave up 3 bases, with 9 bases separating them. The CDR3 loop spans 14 amino acids. The CDR3 here is CASSVVRSDTEAFF. For the CDR3, the DNA is TGTGCCAGCAGCGTAGTTCGGTCGGACACTGAAGCTTTCTTT.

This sequence joins TRBV4-2 and TRBJ2-1; TRBD2 is a possible D gene (5 bases). In germline, CDR1 is LGHNA, CDR2 YNFKEQ. This CDR3 has 16 residues. The germline V and J ends were trimmed by 0 bases and 3 bases, with 12 bases remaining between them. CDR3 nucleotide sequence: TGTGCCAGCAGCCAAGATTTAGCGTTCGACTACAATGAGCAGTTCTTC. It codes for CASSQDLAFDYNEQFF.

CDR3: CAWSSRTGVSYSNQPQHF. CDR3 DNA sequence: TGTGCCTGGAGTTCACGGACAGGGGTCTCATATAGCAATCAGCCCCAGCATTTT. The V and J genes are TRBV30 and TRBJ1-5; 9 positions agree with TRBD1. The CDR3 covers 18 residues. V was pared by 2 bases and J by 0 bases, with 11 bases of the junction left unmatched. Germline CDR1 reads GTSNPN; CDR2 reads SVGIG (reference sequence).